Listed here is a single T cell receptor (beta chain). At one of its ends the junction is not consistent with the germline gene, which may arise from a read error. These data are taken from a study of shared T cell receptors in the human thymus. Measured with immunoSEQ multiplex PCR; TCRdb has only the in-frame clones, and not every one. The sample has some 700,000 clones, around nine tenths seen once. CDR3 length equals 12 residues. Germline V lookup: CDR1 LNHNV, CDR2 YYDKDF (reference sequence). The data were also submitted as part of a second study, on human thymus T cells. That work adds: The sample donors, healthy Finnish infants, were having corrective surgery for congenital heart defects. It was from resections taken during corrective heart surgery that the thymus tissue came. Thymic TCR repertoires of unrelated people reportedly overlapped highly.

The clonotype was recovered from a boy under three years old with a congenital heart defect. The chain is built from TRBV15 and TRBJ2-1, with a weak D call TRBD1 (5 bases). Sequencing was done on a sample of thymocytes. CDR3 loop: CTTSSRDGRQLF. The CDR3 region has the DNA TGTACCACCAGCAGCAGGGATGGACGTCAACTCTTC. The full variable domain, rest sourced from reference TRBV15 and TRBJ2-1, is DAMVIQNPRYQVTQFGKPVTLSCSQTLNHNVMYWYQQKSSQAPKLLFHYYDKDFNNEADTPDNFQSRRPNTSFCFLDIRSPGLGDTAMYLCTTSSRDGRQLFGPGTRLTVL.